This paragraph covers one T cell receptor (beta chain) sequence. The data were taken from a study of shared clonotypes between healthy human individuals. The CDR3 contains 16 residues. Per the germline V gene, CDR1 is MDHEN and CDR2 is SYDVKM. Trimming took 2 bases from V and 0 from J, leaving 11 bases between them. Assay used: immunoSEQ multiplex PCR; TCRdb lists only in-frame clones, some missing. The sample has approximately 350,000 clones; 90% to 98% are singletons. What was sequenced was memory CD8+ T cells sorted from blood. This sample's subset: CD45RO+ cells pooled with CCR7-negative TemRA cells. This sequence joins TRBV28 and TRBJ1-5, with D possibly being TRBD1 (5 bases). This sequence originates from a man younger than 40 in good health. CDR3 sequence: CASSLPGGFSNQPQHF. The CDR3 DNA follows: TGTGCCAGCAGTTTACCGGGGGGATTTAGCAATCAGCCCCAGCATTTT.